This T cell receptor beta chain was retrieved from a study of identical twins. Germline V gene sequence: CDR1 DFQATT, CDR2 SNEGSKA (reference sequence). The germline V and J ends were trimmed by 4 bases and 5 bases, with 11 bases remaining between them. This CDR3 region has 12 residues. One entry per CDR3 protein, called by TCRdb with MiXCR from the 5' RACE reads. The sample has 450,000 to 500,000 distinct CDR3 sequences, 14% seen once. The same data also went into a second study, on yellow fever vaccine responses in identical twins. That paper adds: Twins reportedly appeared to share part of their vaccine T cell response while keeping part individual.

Sequencing was done on a sample of CD4+ T cells sorted from blood. The chain couples TRBV20-1 to TRBJ2-5; no definite D call. This sequence originates from a woman under 30 in good health. CDR3 amino acids: CSAKSLSETQYF. CDR3 DNA sequence: TGCAGTGCTAAATCCCTCAGCGAGACCCAGTACTTC.